The rows below give T cell receptor beta chains drawn from one sample of a study of T cells in Graves' hyperthyroidism and ophthalmopathy. MiXCR, run by TCRdb on the multiplex PCR reads, gives a single entry per CDR3 protein. The table lists 200,000 or so distinct CDR3 sequences, 17% of them singletons. The sequenced material came from blood. The receptors stem from a woman in her 50s with Graves' hyperthyroidism. Both conserved end residues are part of each CDR3. A D gene is named only where the DNA matches it firmly. Clone size is given for some rows only: seen once, a few or many times, or a class if the clone is expanded.

clone size	D gene	CDR3 length	V gene	J gene	CDR3 protein	CDR3 DNA
many	TRBD2	16	TRBV11-1	TRBJ2-1	CASSRGFSGSVDEQFF	TGTGCCAGCAGCCGGGGGTTTAGCGGGAGCGTGGATGAGCAGTTCTTC
many	NA	16	TRBV5-1	TRBJ2-1	CASSLGLYSAYNEQFF	TGCGCCAGCAGCTTGGGGTTATATAGTGCCTACAATGAGCAGTTCTTC
many	NA	15	TRBV9	TRBJ1-1	CASSVAGGMNTEAFF	TGTGCCAGCAGCGTAGCTGGGGGTATGAACACTGAAGCTTTCTTT
many	NA	12	TRBV20-1	TRBJ2-1	CSASQGKYEQFF	TGCAGTGCTAGTCAGGGGAAGTATGAGCAGTTCTTC
many	NA	16	TRBV11-2	TRBJ2-1	CASSSGGRGTYNEQFF	TGTGCCAGCAGCTCGGGGGGCAGGGGAACCTACAATGAGCAGTTCTTC
many	TRBD2	19	TRBV24-1	TRBJ2-1	CATSSSGTSVMSSYNEQFF	TGTGCCACCAGCTCATCCGGGACTAGCGTCATGAGCTCCTACAATGAGCAGTTCTTC
NA	TRBD1	15	TRBV28	TRBJ2-5	CASSPGTGGVETQYF	TGTGCCAGCAGTCCCGGGACAGGGGGCGTGGAGACCCAGTACTTC
many	NA	14	TRBV28	TRBJ2-7	CASSPSGGGSEQYF	TGTGCCAGCAGTCCATCCGGGGGTGGGTCCGAGCAGTACTTC
many	TRBD1	17	TRBV5-6	TRBJ2-4	CASSLLGQGVYGNIQYF	TGTGCCAGCAGCTTGCTTGGACAGGGGGTTTATGGAAACATTCAGTACTTC
many	NA	12	TRBV7-9	TRBJ2-7	CASSSDKYEQYF	TGTGCCAGCAGCTCCGACAAATACGAGCAGTACTTC
many	TRBD2	17	TRBV27	TRBJ2-1	CASSTPSIGLAGYEQFF	TGTGCCAGCAGTACCCCGTCGATTGGACTAGCGGGGTACGAGCAGTTCTTC
NA	NA	15	TRBV6-1	TRBJ1-5	CASINPRASGQPQHF	TGTGCCAGTATAAACCCCCGGGCCTCTGGTCAGCCCCAGCATTTT
many	NA	15	TRBV7-9	TRBJ2-7	CASSPQGASSYEQYF	TGTGCCAGCAGCCCCCAAGGCGCAAGCTCCTACGAGCAGTACTTC
many	NA	16	TRBV3-1	TRBJ2-3	CASSQTGGVIPDTQYF	TGTGCCAGCAGCCAGACGGGGGGCGTAATCCCAGATACGCAGTATTTT
NA	NA	14	TRBV12-3/TRBV12-4	TRBJ2-5	CASSLSWIQETQCF	TGTGCCAGCAGTTTATCGTGGATACAAGAGACCCAGTGCTTC
NA	TRBD2	17	TRBV12-3/TRBV12-4	TRBJ2-1	CASSFFPGGVSYNEQFF	TGTGCCAGCAGTTTTTTTCCGGGAGGGGTCTCCTACAATGAGCAGTTCTTC
many	TRBD2	17	TRBV11-3	TRBJ2-3	CASSTPGREWGTDTQYF	TGTGCCAGCAGCACCCCCGGGCGGGAGTGGGGCACAGATACGCAGTATTTT
few	NA	14	TRBV7-9	TRBJ1-1	CASSFQGLGTEAFF	TGTGCCAGCAGCTTCCAGGGGTTGGGCACTGAAGCTTTCTTT
NA	NA	15	TRBV9	TRBJ2-1	CASSVGVGSLDEQFF	TGTGCCAGCAGCGTAGGAGTCGGGAGTCTCGATGAGCAGTTCTTC
few	TRBD1	16	TRBV18	TRBJ1-1	CASSPGTGVMNTEAFF	TGTGCCAGCTCTCCCGGGACAGGGGTCATGAACACTGAAGCTTTCTTT